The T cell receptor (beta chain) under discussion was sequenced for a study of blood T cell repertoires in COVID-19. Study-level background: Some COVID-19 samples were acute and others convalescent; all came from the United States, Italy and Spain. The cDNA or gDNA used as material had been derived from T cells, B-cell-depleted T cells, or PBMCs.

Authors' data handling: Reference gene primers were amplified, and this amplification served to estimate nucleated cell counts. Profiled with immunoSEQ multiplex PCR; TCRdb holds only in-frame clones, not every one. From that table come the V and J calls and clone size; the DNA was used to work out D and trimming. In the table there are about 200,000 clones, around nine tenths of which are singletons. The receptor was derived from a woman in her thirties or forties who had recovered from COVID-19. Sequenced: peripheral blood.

CDR3 coding DNA: TGTGCCTCCTCCACCCAGAGTTCGAGGACTGAAGCTTTCTTT. Translation gives CASSTQSSRTEAFF. V usage is TRBV19 and J usage is TRBJ1-1; D gene uncertain. The germline V and J ends were trimmed by 11 bases and 5 bases, with 21 bases remaining between them. The CDR3 contains 14 residues. Germline V CDR1 and CDR2: LNHDA, SQIVND (reference sequence).